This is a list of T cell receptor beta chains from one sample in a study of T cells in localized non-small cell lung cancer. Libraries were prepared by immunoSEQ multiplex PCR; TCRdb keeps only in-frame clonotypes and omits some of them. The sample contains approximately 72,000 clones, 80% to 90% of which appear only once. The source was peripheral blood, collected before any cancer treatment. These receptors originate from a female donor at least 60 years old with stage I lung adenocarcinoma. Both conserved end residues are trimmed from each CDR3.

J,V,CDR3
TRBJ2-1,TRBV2,ASSDPGSYNEQF
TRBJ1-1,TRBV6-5,ASSYSGRANTEAF
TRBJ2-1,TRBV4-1,ASSQDASRRYNEQF
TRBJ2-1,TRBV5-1,ASSLTQGLAGLEQF
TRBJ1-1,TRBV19,ASSADRAIEAF
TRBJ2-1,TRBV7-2,ASRVRIRSYNEQF
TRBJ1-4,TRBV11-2,ASSVGGDGNKLF
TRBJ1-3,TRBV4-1,ASNIDTSSDTIY
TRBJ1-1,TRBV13,ASRVRGGTNTEAF
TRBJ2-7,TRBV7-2,ASSRGLTYEQY
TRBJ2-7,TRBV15,ATSSERAIYEQY
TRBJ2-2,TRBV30,AWRGWETTGELF
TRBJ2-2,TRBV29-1,SGYVWDSGQDGELF
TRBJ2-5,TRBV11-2,ASSQGQGGWETQY
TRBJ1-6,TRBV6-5,ASRFPGQHNSPLH
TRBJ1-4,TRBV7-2,ASTPGASMSEKLF
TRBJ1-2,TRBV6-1,ASSEVGRVYGYT
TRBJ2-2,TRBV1,TSSQDLTNTGELF
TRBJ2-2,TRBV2,ASRENTGELF
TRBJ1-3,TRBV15,ATSREGGGNTIY
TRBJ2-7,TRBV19,ASSSGTGSYEQY
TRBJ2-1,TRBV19,ASSIGGYNEQF
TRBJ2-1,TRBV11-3,ASSVTRGNNEQF
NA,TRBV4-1,ASSPRGSSSYEQY
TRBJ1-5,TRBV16,ASSQWRARERYQPQH
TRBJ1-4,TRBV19,ASLQTGVVATNEKLF
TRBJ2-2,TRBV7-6,ASSLAPPHLPGELF
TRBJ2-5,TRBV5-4,ASSPGRETQY
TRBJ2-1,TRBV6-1,ASRQGSYNEQF
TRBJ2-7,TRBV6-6,ASSGTSGVYAEQY
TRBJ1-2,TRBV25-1,ASSRGYGYT
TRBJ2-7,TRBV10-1,ASSSDRNSYEQY
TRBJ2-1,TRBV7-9,ASSYTARGSEQF
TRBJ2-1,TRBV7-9,ASTKRVTSYNEQF
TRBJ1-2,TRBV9,ASSVEDSPRGGYT
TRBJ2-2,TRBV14,ASSGQGLGELF
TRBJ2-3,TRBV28,ASSLPRVERTQY
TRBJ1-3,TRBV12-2,ASRSATEAGNTIY
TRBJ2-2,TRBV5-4,ASSLKPTGTGAGELF
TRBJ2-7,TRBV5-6,ASSLDRDGEQY
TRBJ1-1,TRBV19,ASSDGTGRGGGEAF
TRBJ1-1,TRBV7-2,ASRTGWGWHTEAF